Listed below are T cell receptor beta chains from one sample, sequenced in a study of early T cells in non-severe SARS-CoV-2 infection. One entry per CDR3 protein, called by TCRdb with MiXCR from the 5' RACE reads. Of under 20,000 distinct CDR3 sequences in the sample, around 5.7% were seen once. The sample taken for sequencing was whole blood. These TCRs come from an adult who was a healthcare worker with PCR-confirmed SARS-CoV-2 infection or an uninfected control (not recorded which). The CDR3 runs from the conserved cysteine through the conserved F or W. A D gene is named only where the DNA matches it firmly. Clone size is given as once, few, many or a size class.

V gene	J gene	D gene	clone size	CDR3 DNA	CDR3 protein
TRBV10-2	TRBJ2-1	TRBD2	many	TGCGCCAGCAGTGACCCGGGACTAGCCTTTCTCAATGAGCAGTTCTTC	CASSDPGLAFLNEQFF
TRBV20-1	TRBJ2-4	-	many	TGCAGTGCCCCCTTTTCGAGTGGCAAAAACATTCAGTACTTC	CSAPFSSGKNIQYF
TRBV7-9	TRBJ2-6	TRBD2	many	TGTGCCAGCAGACGAACAAAAGCGGGAGTGGCTGGGGCCAACGTCCTGACTTTC	CASRRTKAGVAGANVLTF
TRBV4-1	TRBJ1-5	-	many	TGCGCCAGCAGCCGCGGAGGATTAGTGATTAGCAATCAGCCCCAGCATTTT	CASSRGGLVISNQPQHF
TRBV11-2	TRBJ2-7	-	few	TGTGCCAGCACCTGGATTCAAGAGGGCAGGGGCGAGCAGTACTTC	CASTWIQEGRGEQYF
TRBV11-3	TRBJ2-1	-	many	TGTGCCAGCAGCTTGGGGCCAGCCAACAATGAGCAGTTCTTC	CASSLGPANNEQFF
TRBV6-5	TRBJ2-7	-	many	TGTGCCAGCAGCCGCACCGTAGTGGGCGAGCAGTACTTC	CASSRTVVGEQYF
TRBV3-1	TRBJ1-1	TRBD1	many	TGTGCCAGCAGCGCGTACAGGGGTGTCACTGAAGCTTTCTTT	CASSAYRGVTEAFF
TRBV6-1	TRBJ2-7	TRBD1	many	TGTGCCAGCAGGACGGACAGGGGTCGGTACGAGCAGTACTTC	CASRTDRGRYEQYF
TRBV5-1	TRBJ2-1	-	few	TGCGCCAGCAGCTTAGGACAGGAGCAGTTCTTC	CASSLGQEQFF
TRBV4-1	TRBJ2-1	-	medium-sized	TGCGCCAGCAGCCAAGCTGGCCCCAATGAGCAGTTCTTC	CASSQAGPNEQFF
TRBV6-1	TRBJ2-7	-	many	TGTGCCAGCACCAGGGTCTACGAGCAGTACTTC	CASTRVYEQYF
TRBV6-2/TRBV6-3	TRBJ1-2	-	many	TGTGCCAGCAGTTACACACCGCAGGGGTATGATGGCTACACCTTC	CASSYTPQGYDGYTF